These 25 T cell receptor beta chains were sequenced from one sample in a study of response to subunit inactivated influenza vaccine. TCRdb re-called the RT-PCR reads through MiXCR, storing one row per CDR3 protein. The sample includes 800,000 to 1,000,000 distinct CDR3 sequences, 21% of them seen just once. Material: PBMCs from blood, obtained less than 6 days after vaccination. Every receptor here comes from a man in his fifties or sixties who received an inactivated influenza vaccine.

This clonotype was found a few times. V usage is TRBV20-1 and J usage is TRBJ2-1; possibly TRBD2 for D (6 bases). The CDR3 contains 13 residues. Deletions cut 0 bases from V and 9 bases from J, with 12 bases between. In germline, CDR1 is DFQATT, CDR2 SNEGSKA (reference sequence). CDR3 nucleotide sequence: TGCAGTGCTAGAGATTCAGGGAGGAGTGAGCAGTTCTTC. This codes for CSARDSGRSEQFF.

The chain joins TRBV7-2 to TRBJ2-3, with D perhaps TRBD1 or TRBD2 (5 bases each). V gave up 4 bases and J gave up 2 bases, with 16 bases separating them. Germline-derived CDR1 and CDR2 are SGHTA and FQGNSA. CDR3 length: 16 residues. CDR3 in DNA: TGTGCCAGCAGCTCGCGCCCAGGGACGTCCACAGATACGCAGTATTTT. It is translated as CASSSRPGTSTDTQYF. The full variable domain, completed using reference TRBV7-2 and TRBJ2-3, is GAGVSQSPSNKVTEKGKDVELRCDPISGHTALYWYRQSLGQGLEFLIYFQGNSAPDKSGLPSDRFSAERTGGSVSTLTIQRTQQEDSAVYLCASSSRPGTSTDTQYFGPGTRLTVL.

This clonotype was observed a few times. The chain recombines TRBV9 with TRBJ2-1, with D perhaps TRBD2 (7 bases). There are 14 residues in the CDR3. Trimming pared 2 bases from V and 8 bases from J, leaving 14 bases between. CDR1 is SGDLS, CDR2 YYNGEE, per germline. The CDR3 DNA sequence: TGTGCCAGCAGCGTGGGCGGGGAGGGGGATGAGCAGTTCTTC. It is translated as CASSVGGEGDEQFF. The full variable domain, in which reference TRBV9 and TRBJ2-1 provide the parts outside the CDR3, is DSGVTQTPKHLITATGQRVTLRCSPRSGDLSVYWYQQSLDQGLQFLIQYYNGEERAKGNILERFSAQQFPDLHSELNLSSLELGDSALYFCASSVGGEGDEQFFGPGTRLTVL.

The chain employs TRBV18 and TRBJ1-5, with D hard to call. Germline V lookup: CDR1 KGHSH, CDR2 LQKENI. The CDR3 runs 13 residues. V was pared by 3 bases and J by 3 bases, with 6 bases between. DNA of the CDR3: TGTGCCAGCTCACCGGCAGACAATCAGCCCCAGCATTTT. Translating gives CASSPADNQPQHF.

V gene TRBV10-3 combines with J gene TRBJ2-3, with 11 positions matching TRBD2. The CDR3 has 17 residues. Looked up from germline, CDR1 is ENHRY and CDR2 is SYGVKD. V was clipped by 3 bases and J by 0 bases; unmatched bases: 5. For the CDR3, the DNA is TGTGCCATCAGTGAAAGACTAGCGGGAATTAGCACAGATACGCAGTATTTT. Translated, it gives CAISERLAGISTDTQYF.

The chain recombines TRBV5-6 with TRBJ2-1; 10 bases are shared with TRBD1. Germline-derived CDR1 and CDR2 are SGHDT and YYEEEE. The CDR3 spans 15 residues. V was clipped by 3 bases and J by 6 bases; unmatched bases: 6. The CDR3, as DNA: TGTGCCAGCAGCTCCGGGACAGGGGCGCGCAATGAGCAGTTCTTC. It specifies CASSSGTGARNEQFF.

This clonotype came up a few times. The chain recombines TRBV6-2 or TRBV6-3 with TRBJ2-1, with D possibly TRBD1 on 6 matching bases. The CDR3 runs to 15 residues. Per germline, CDR1 MNHEY and CDR2 SVGEGT. Trimming cost V 10 bases and J 3 bases, with 19 bases left between them. Written as DNA, the CDR3 is TGTGCCACCACCCCCCAGGGGACGGTCTACAATGAGCAGTTCTTC. Its translation: CATTPQGTVYNEQFF.

The chain is built from TRBV9 and TRBJ2-3, with 7 positions matching TRBD2. Germline values: CDR1 SGDLS, CDR2 YYNGEE. This CDR3 spans 15 amino acids. Trimming took 3 bases from V and 3 from J; bases not matched to a gene: 7. The CDR3 DNA sequence: TGTGCCAGCAGCGCCGGACTAGTAGAGACAGATACGCAGTATTTT. Amino acids: CASSAGLVETDTQYF.

The chain has TRBV7-2 and TRBJ2-1; 16 bases map to TRBD2. The CDR3 has 17 residues. CDR1 and CDR2 from the germline V gene are SGHTA and FQGNSA. V dropped 0 bases and J dropped 9; count of bases not matched to a gene: 5. In nucleotides, the CDR3 is TGTGCCAGCAGCTTAGCGAGGGGACTAGCGGGAGGGTTTGAGCAGTTCTTC. Translation gives CASSLARGLAGGFEQFF.

Only a few counts were recorded for this clonotype. The V call is TRBV12-3 or TRBV12-4, the J call TRBJ1-5; 8 positions agree with TRBD1. The CDR3 contains 17 residues. After removal of 8 bases from V and 4 bases from J, the junction contained 16 bases not matched to a gene. The CDR3 region is CASGGTQGGRKNQPQHF. CDR3 nucleotide sequence: TGTGCCAGCGGGGGTACACAGGGGGGTAGAAAAAATCAGCCCCAGCATTTT.

V usage is TRBV7-2 and J usage is TRBJ1-5, with D possibly matching TRBD1 (5 bases). CDR3 length equals 15 residues. Looked up from germline, CDR1 is SGHTA and CDR2 is FQGNSA. Deletions cut 1 base from V and 7 bases from J, with 14 bases between. The CDR3 reads CASSLDVRRGQPQHF. The DNA of the CDR3 is TGTGCCAGCAGCTTAGACGTCCGGAGGGGACAGCCCCAGCATTTT.

V is TRBV15 and J is TRBJ1-5, with TRBD1 as a possible D gene (6 bases). CDR1 is LNHNV, CDR2 YYDKDF, per germline (reference sequence). Trimming shortened V by 0 bases and J by 1 base, and 7 bases separated the two germline ends. This CDR3 contains 15 residues. The CDR3 region has the DNA TGTGCCACCAGCAGAGACACAGGGAGCAATCAGCCCCAGCATTTT. Protein sequence: CATSRDTGSNQPQHF.

This clonotype was counted only a few times. This rearrangement joins TRBV12-3 or TRBV12-4 to TRBJ2-1, with 7 positions matching TRBD1. V lost 6 bases to trimming and J lost 2 bases; unmatched junction nucleotides: 7. This CDR3 has 15 amino acids. The chain's CDR3 is CASRRGLIAYNEQFF. The CDR3 nucleotides read TGTGCCAGCAGAAGGGGGCTTATCGCCTACAATGAGCAGTTCTTC.

The chain recombines TRBV5-1 with TRBJ2-1; TRBD2 matches 7 bases. V lost 3 bases, J lost 9 bases, and 12 bases stayed unmatched. This CDR3 has 15 residues. The germline gives CDR1 SGHRS, CDR2 YFSETQ. CDR3 sequence reads: CASSSNQGGSSEQFF. The DNA for the CDR3 is TGCGCCAGCAGCTCCAACCAGGGAGGGTCCAGTGAGCAGTTCTTC.

This clonotype was picked up one time. This chain joins TRBV20-1 and TRBJ2-4; 11 bases agree with TRBD1. V shed 6 bases, J shed 1 base, and the junction held 5 bases outside the gene matches. The CDR3 is 15 amino acids. CDR1 DFQATT and CDR2 SNEGSKA come from the germline V gene (reference sequence). CDR3 amino acids: CSADRGLSAKNIQYF. The DNA of the CDR3 is TGCAGTGCGGACAGGGGGCTCTCGGCCAAAAACATTCAGTACTTC.

This clonotype was seen a handful of times. The chain couples TRBV11-1 to TRBJ2-5, with D unclear. CDR1 is SGHAT and CDR2 is FQDESV in the germline V gene (reference sequence). Trimming removed 3 bases at V and 4 bases at J, with 9 bases between. There are 13 residues in the CDR3. CDR3 in DNA: TGTGCCAGCAGCTTCGACACGCGAGAGACCCAGTACTTC. Amino acid sequence: CASSFDTRETQYF.

V usage is TRBV7-6 and J usage is TRBJ1-1, with D possibly TRBD1 on 5 matching bases. The germline CDR1 and CDR2 sequences are SGHVS and FNYEAQ. Deletions cut 5 bases from V and 4 bases from J, with 11 bases between. CDR3 size: 13 residues. The CDR3 nucleotides read TGTGCCAGCAGCGTTGCAGGGAGCACTGAAGCTTTCTTT. Translated, it gives CASSVAGSTEAFF.

This clonotype was observed a handful of times. This chain uses TRBV10-3 with TRBJ2-5, with 9 bases lining up with TRBD1. The length of the CDR3 is 13 residues. V shed 10 bases, J shed 2 bases, and the junction held 5 bases outside the gene matches. Germline CDR1 and CDR2: ENHRY and SYGVKD. The CDR3 reads CATGQGYQETQYF. As DNA, the CDR3 is TGTGCCACCGGACAGGGGTATCAAGAGACCCAGTACTTC.

This clonotype showed up just a few times. The chain recombines TRBV20-1 with TRBJ1-1; 9 bases are a match to TRBD1. Germline V gene lookup returns CDR1 DFQATT and CDR2 SNEGSKA (reference sequence). This CDR3 contains 14 residues. Trimming cost V 1 base and J 5 bases; bases outside gene matches: 5. The CDR3 sequence is CSARGGTGLTEAFF. For the CDR3, the DNA is TGCAGTGCTAGAGGCGGGACAGGGTTGACTGAAGCTTTCTTT.

This rearrangement joins TRBV6-2 or TRBV6-3 to TRBJ1-1, with D maybe TRBD1 (5 bases). Trimming removed 4 bases at V and 3 bases at J, with 12 bases between. The CDR3 spans 14 residues. Germline V gene lookup returns CDR1 MNHEY and CDR2 SVGEGT. For the CDR3, the DNA is TGTGCCAGCAGTTTGGGGGTTTCGTACACTGAAGCTTTCTTT. Amino acids: CASSLGVSYTEAFF.

V is TRBV28 and J is TRBJ2-1; D possibly corresponds to TRBD2 (6 bases). CDR3 length: 14 residues. V was shortened by 4 bases and J by 9 bases, with 16 bases between the two germline ends. The germline V gene has CDR1 MDHEN and CDR2 SYDVKM. This chain's CDR3 is CASSSGDPLGEQFF. The CDR3 coding sequence is TGTGCCAGCAGTTCGGGGGACCCCCTGGGTGAGCAGTTCTTC.

CDR3: CASSLVVGGSYNEQFF. As DNA, the CDR3 is TGCGCCAGCAGCTTGGTCGTGGGGGGGTCCTACAATGAGCAGTTCTTC. J is TRBJ2-1 and V is TRBV5-1; TRBD2 aligns across 7 bases. The V and J ends lost 0 bases and 1 base, in that order; junction bases with no gene match: 4. The CDR3 is 16 amino acids. The germline CDR1 and CDR2 sequences are SGHRS and YFSETQ.

This clonotype was detected only a few times. The chain couples TRBV10-3 to TRBJ2-3; tentatively, D is TRBD2 (5 bases). The CDR3 covers 14 residues. CDR1 and CDR2 from the germline V gene are ENHRY and SYGVKD. V gave up 6 bases and J gave up 1 base, with 11 bases separating them. The CDR3 nucleotides are TGTGCCATCAGGAGGGATCCCGGCACAGATACGCAGTATTTT. It codes for CAIRRDPGTDTQYF.

In its sample, this clonotype was seen a few times. This chain links TRBV5-1 with TRBJ2-1; 10 bases fit TRBD1. Germline V lookup: CDR1 SGHRS, CDR2 YFSETQ. This CDR3 spans 18 amino acids. Trimming removed 4 bases from V and 2 bases from J; junction bases left unmatched: 12. This CDR3 reads CASSRLGTGDAPYNEQFF. The CDR3 bases are TGCGCCAGCAGCCGACTAGGGACAGGGGACGCACCCTACAATGAGCAGTTCTTC.

This clonotype showed up just once. The chain recombines TRBV6-5 with TRBJ2-1; a possible D gene is TRBD1 (5 bases). The ends were cut back, 0 bases at V and 9 bases at J, with 12 bases in the middle. CDR1 is MNHEY and CDR2 is SVGAGI in the germline V gene. CDR3 length: 14 amino acids. CDR3 sequence: CASSYSTGQGEQFF. The CDR3, as DNA: TGTGCCAGCAGTTACTCGACCGGGCAGGGTGAGCAGTTCTTC.